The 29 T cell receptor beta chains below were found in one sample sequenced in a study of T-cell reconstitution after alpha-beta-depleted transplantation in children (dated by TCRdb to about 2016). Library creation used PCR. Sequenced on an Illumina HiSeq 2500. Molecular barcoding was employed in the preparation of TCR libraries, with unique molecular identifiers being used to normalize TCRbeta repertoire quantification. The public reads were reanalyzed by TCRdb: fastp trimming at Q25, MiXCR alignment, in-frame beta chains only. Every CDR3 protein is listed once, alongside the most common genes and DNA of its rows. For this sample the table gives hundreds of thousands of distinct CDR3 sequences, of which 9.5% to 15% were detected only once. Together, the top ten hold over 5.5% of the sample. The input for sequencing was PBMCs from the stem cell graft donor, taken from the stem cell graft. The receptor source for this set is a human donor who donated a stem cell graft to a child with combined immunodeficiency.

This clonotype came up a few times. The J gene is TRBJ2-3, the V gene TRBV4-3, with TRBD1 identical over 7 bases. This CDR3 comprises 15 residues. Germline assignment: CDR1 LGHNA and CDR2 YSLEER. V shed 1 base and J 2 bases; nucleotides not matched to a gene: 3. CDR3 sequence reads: CASSQVDRVTDTQYF. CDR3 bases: TGCGCCAGCAGCCAAGTTGACAGGGTCACAGATACGCAGTATTTT.

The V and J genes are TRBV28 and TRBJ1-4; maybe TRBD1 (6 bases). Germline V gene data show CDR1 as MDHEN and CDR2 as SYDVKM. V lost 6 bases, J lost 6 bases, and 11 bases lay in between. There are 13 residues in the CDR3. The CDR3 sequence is CASRLGGDEKLFF. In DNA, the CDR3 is TGTGCCAGCAGACTAGGGGGAGATGAAAAACTGTTTTTT.

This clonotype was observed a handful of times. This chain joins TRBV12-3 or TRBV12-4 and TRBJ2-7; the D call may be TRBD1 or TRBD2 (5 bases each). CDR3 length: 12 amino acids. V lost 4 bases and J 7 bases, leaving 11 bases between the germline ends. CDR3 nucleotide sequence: TGTGCCAGCAGTTACCGGGACGAAGAGCAGTACTTC. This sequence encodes CASSYRDEEQYF.

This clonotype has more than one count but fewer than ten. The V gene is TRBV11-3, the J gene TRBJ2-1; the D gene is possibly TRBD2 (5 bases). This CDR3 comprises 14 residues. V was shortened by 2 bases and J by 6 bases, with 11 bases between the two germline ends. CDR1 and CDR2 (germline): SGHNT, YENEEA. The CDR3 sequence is CASSLTGIGNEQFF. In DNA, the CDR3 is TGTGCCAGCAGCTTAACCGGGATAGGCAATGAGCAGTTCTTC.

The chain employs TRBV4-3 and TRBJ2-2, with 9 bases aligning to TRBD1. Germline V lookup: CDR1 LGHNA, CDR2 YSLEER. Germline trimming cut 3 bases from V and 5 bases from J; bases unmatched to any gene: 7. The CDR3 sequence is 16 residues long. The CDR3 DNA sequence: TGCGCCAGCAGCCATATACAGGGGGCTAGGACCGGGGAGCTGTTTTTT. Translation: CASSHIQGARTGELFF.

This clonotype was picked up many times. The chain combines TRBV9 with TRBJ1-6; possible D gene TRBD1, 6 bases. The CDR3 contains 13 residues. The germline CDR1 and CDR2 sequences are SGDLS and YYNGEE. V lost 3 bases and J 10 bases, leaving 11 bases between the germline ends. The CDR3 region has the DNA TGTGCCAGCAGCGGACAGGTATCCTCACCCCTCCACTTT. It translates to CASSGQVSSPLHF.

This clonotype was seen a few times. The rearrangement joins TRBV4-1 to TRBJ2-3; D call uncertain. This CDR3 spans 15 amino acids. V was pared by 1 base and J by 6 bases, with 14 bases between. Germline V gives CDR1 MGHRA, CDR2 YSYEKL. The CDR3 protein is CASSQVLTRPDTQYF. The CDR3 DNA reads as TGCGCCAGCAGCCAAGTTCTGACCCGGCCTGATACGCAGTATTTT.

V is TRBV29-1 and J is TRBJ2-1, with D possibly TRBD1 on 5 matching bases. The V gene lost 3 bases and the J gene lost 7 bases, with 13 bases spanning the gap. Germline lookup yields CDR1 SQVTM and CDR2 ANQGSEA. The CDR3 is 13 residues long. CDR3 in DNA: TGCAGCGTTGAGTATAGGGGCGGAAATGAGCAGTTCTTC. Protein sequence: CSVEYRGGNEQFF.

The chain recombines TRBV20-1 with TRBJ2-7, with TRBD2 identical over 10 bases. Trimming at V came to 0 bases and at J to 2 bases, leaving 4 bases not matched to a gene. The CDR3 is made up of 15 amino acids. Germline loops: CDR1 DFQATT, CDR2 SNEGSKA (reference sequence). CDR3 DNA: TGCAGTGCTAGAGACGGAGCGGGAGGGGCCTACGAGCAGTACTTC. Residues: CSARDGAGGAYEQYF.

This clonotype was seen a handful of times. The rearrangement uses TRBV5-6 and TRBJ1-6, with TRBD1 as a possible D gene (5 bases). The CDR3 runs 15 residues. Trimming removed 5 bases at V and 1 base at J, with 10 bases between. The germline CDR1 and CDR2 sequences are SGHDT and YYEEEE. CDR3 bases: TGTGCCAGCAGTACGGACAAGTCCTATAATTCACCCCTCCACTTT. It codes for CASSTDKSYNSPLHF.

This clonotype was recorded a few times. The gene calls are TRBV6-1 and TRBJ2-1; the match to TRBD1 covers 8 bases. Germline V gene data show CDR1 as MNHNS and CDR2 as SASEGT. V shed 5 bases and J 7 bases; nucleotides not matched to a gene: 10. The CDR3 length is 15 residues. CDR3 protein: CASSRQGTFRNEQFF. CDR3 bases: TGTGCCAGCAGTCGACAGGGGACCTTTCGGAATGAGCAGTTCTTC.

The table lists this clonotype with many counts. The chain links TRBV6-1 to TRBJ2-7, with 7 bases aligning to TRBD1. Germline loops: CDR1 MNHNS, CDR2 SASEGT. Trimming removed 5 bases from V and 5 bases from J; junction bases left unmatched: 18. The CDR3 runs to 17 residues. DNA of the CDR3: TGTGCCAGCAGTCAAGGGACAGCCCCCTTGAGGTACGACGAGCAGTACTTC. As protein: CASSQGTAPLRYDEQYF.

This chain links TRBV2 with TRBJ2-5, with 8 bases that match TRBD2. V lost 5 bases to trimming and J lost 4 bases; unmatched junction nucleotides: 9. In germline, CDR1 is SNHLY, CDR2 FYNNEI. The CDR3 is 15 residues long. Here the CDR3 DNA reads TGTGCCAGCAGTAGGGAAGCGGGAGTAAGAGAGACCCAGTACTTC. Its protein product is CASSREAGVRETQYF.

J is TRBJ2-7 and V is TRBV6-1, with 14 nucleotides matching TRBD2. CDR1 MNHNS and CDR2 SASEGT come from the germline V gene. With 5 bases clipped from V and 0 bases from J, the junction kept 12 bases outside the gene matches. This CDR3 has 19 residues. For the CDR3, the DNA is TGTGCCAGCAGTCCTTCTTGGACTAGCGGGGGGTCTAGCTCCTACGAGCAGTACTTC. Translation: CASSPSWTSGGSSSYEQYF.

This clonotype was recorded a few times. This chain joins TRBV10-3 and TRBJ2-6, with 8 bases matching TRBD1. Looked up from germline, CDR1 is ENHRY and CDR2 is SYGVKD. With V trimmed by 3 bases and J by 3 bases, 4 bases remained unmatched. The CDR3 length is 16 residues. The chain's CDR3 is CAISDTTGVGANVLTF. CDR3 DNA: TGTGCCATCAGTGATACGACAGGGGTTGGGGCCAACGTCCTGACTTTC.

The CDR3 reads CSARKPGLGADTQYF. The CDR3, as DNA: TGCAGTGCTAGAAAACCGGGACTAGGTGCAGATACGCAGTATTTT. The V call is TRBV20-1, the J call TRBJ2-3, with 8 bases matching TRBD2. The J segment lost 4 bases and the V segment lost 2 bases, leaving 8 bases of the junction unmatched. The CDR3 is 15 residues long. Germline-derived CDR1 and CDR2 are DFQATT and SNEGSKA (reference sequence).

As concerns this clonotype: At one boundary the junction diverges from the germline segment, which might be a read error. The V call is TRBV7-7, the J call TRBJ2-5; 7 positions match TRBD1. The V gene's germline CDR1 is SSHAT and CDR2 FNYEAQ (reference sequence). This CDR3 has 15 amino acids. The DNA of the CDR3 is TGTGCTAGCAGCCCCGGGACAGACACGTTACAGGCCCAGTACTTC. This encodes CASSPGTDTLQAQYF.

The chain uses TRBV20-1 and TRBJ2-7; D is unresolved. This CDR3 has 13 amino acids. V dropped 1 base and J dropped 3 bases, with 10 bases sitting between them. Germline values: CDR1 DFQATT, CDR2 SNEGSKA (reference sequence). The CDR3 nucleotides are TGCAGTGCTAGAGGCCGGCTGGGCTACGAGCAGTACTTC. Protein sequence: CSARGRLGYEQYF.

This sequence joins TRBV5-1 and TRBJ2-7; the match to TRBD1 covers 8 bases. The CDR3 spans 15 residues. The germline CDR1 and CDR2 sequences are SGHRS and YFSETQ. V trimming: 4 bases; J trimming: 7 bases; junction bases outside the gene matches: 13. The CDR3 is CASSIGQGSFQEQYF. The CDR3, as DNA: TGCGCCAGCAGCATAGGACAGGGATCTTTTCAGGAGCAGTACTTC.

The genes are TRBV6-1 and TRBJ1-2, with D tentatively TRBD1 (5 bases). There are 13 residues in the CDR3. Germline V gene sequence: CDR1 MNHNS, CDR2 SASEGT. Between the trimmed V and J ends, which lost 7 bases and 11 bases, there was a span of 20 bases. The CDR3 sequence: CASKTTGAGSYTF. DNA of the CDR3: TGTGCCAGCAAGACAACTGGGGCAGGGAGTTACACCTTC.

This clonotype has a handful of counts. The CDR3 region is CSVGIRAYGGDEQFF. CDR3 DNA sequence: TGCAGCGTTGGTATCAGGGCGTATGGAGGTGATGAGCAGTTCTTC. The chain links TRBV29-1 to TRBJ2-1; D is tentatively TRBD1 or TRBD2 (5 bases each). There are 15 residues in the CDR3. Germline V gives CDR1 SQVTM, CDR2 ANQGSEA. V was pared by 4 bases and J by 8 bases, with 21 bases between.

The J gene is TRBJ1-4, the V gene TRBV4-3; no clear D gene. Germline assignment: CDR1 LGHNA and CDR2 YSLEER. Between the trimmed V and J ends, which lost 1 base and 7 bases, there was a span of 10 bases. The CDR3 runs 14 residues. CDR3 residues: CASSQGWQSEKLFF. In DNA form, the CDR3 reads TGCGCCAGCAGCCAAGGGTGGCAGAGTGAAAAACTGTTTTTT.

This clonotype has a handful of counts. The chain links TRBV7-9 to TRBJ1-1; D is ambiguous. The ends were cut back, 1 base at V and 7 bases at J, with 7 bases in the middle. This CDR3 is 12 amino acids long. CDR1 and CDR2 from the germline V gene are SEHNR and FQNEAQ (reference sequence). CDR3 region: CASSLGRNEAFF. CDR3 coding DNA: TGTGCCAGCAGCTTAGGCCGAAATGAAGCTTTCTTT.

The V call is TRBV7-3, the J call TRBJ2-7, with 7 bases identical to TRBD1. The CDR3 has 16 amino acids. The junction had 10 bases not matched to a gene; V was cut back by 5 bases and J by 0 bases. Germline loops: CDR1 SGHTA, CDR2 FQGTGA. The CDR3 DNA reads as TGTGCCAGCAGCCCCCAAGTTGGGACAGCCTCCTACGAGCAGTACTTC. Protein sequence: CASSPQVGTASYEQYF. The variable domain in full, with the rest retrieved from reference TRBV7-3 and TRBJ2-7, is GAGVSQTPSNKVTEKGKYVELRCDPISGHTALYWYRQSLGQGPEFLIYFQGTGAADDSGLPNDRFFAVRPEGSVSTLKIQRTERGDSAVYLCASSPQVGTASYEQYFGPGTRLTVT.

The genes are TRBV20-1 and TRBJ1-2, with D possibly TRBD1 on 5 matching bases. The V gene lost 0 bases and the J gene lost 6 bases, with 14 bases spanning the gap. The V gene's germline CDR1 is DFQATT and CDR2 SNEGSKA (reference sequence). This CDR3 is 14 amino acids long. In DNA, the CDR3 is TGCAGTGCTAGAGATCGGGGACTGCTCGATGGCTACACCTTC. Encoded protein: CSARDRGLLDGYTF.

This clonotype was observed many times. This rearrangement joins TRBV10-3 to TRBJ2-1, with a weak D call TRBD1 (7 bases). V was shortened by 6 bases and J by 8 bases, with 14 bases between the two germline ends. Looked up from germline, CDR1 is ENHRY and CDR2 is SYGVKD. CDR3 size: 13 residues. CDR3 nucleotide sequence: TGTGCCATCAGCCCGGGACAGCGGGATGAGCAGTTCTTC. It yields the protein CAISPGQRDEQFF.

In nucleotides, the CDR3 is TGCGCCAGCAGCCAGGGGAGGACAGGGGGCAACACCGGGGAGCTGTTTTTT. Amino acids: CASSQGRTGGNTGELFF. The chain combines TRBV4-3 with TRBJ2-2, with TRBD1 identical over 11 bases. This CDR3 contains 17 residues. CDR1 and CDR2 from the germline V gene are LGHNA and YSLEER. Germline trimming cut 3 bases from V and 2 bases from J; bases unmatched to any gene: 5.

In nucleotides, the CDR3 is TGTGCCAGCAACAGGGGGGCAATGAACACTGAAGCTTTCTTT. Its translation is CASNRGAMNTEAFF. The chain joins TRBV6-2 or TRBV6-3 to TRBJ1-1; 8 bases agree with TRBD1. V was clipped by 7 bases and J by 0 bases; unmatched bases: 4. The CDR3 is 14 residues long. Germline assignment: CDR1 MNHEY and CDR2 SVGEGT.

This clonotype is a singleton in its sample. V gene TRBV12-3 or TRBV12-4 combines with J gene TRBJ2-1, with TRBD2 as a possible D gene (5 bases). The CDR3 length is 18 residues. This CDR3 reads CTISPRTSPSSSYNEQFF. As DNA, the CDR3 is TGTACCATCAGTCCCAGGACTTCTCCCTCGAGCTCCTACAATGAGCAGTTCTTC.